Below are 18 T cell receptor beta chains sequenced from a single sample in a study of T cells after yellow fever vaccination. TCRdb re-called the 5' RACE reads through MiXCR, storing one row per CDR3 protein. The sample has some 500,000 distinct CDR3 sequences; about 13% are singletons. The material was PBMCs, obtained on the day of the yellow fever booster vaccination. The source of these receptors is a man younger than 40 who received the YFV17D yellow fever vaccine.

CDR3 residues: CASSLGGTQETQYF. The CDR3 region has the DNA TGTGCCAGCAGCTTGGGCGGGACTCAAGAGACCCAGTACTTC. The chain joins TRBV7-2 to TRBJ2-5; TRBD2 might be the D (6 bases). From germline, CDR1 is SGHTA and CDR2 FQGNSA. Trimming took off 3 bases at V and 2 bases at J, with 10 bases between the two ends. This CDR3 has 14 amino acids.

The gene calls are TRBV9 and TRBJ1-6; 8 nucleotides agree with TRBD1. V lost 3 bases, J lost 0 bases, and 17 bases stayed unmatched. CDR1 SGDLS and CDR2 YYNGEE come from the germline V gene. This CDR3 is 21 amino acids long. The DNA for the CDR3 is TGTGCCAGCAGCGGAGTTGGCCCCGGACAGGGAATCAGCTCCTATAATTCACCCCTCCACTTT. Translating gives CASSGVGPGQGISSYNSPLHF.

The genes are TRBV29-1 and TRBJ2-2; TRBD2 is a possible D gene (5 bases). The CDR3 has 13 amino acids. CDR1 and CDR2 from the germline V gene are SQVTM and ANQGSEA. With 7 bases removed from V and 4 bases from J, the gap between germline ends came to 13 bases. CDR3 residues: CSATPSGTGELFF. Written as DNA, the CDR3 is TGCAGCGCTACCCCCAGCGGCACCGGGGAGCTGTTTTTT.

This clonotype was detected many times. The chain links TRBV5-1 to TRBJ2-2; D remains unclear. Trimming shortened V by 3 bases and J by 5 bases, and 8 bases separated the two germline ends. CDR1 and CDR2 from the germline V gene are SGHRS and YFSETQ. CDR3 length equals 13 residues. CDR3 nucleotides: TGCGCCAGCAGCTCTGACTTGACCGGGGAGCTGTTTTTT. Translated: CASSSDLTGELFF.

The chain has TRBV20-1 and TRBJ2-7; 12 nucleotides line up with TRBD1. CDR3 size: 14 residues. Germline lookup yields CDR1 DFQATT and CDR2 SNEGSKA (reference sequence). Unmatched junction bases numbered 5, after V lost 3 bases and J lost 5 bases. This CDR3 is CSARFRDRGHEQYF. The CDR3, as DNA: TGCAGTGCTAGGTTCCGGGACAGGGGGCACGAGCAGTACTTC.

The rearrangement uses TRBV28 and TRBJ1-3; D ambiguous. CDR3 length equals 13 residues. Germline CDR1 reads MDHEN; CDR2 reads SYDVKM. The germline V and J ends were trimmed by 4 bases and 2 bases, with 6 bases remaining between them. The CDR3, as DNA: TGTGCCAGCAGTTCCAGGCCTGGAAACACCATATATTTT. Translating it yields CASSSRPGNTIYF.

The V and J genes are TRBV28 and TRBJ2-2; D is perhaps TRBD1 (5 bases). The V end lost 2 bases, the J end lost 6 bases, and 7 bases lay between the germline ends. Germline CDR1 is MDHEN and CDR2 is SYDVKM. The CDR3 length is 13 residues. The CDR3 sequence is CASSLGAPGELFF. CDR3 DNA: TGTGCCAGCAGTTTAGGGGCTCCCGGGGAGCTGTTTTTT.

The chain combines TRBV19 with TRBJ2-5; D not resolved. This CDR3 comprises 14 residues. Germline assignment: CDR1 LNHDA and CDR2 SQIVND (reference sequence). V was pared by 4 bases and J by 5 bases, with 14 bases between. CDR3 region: CASSTARSVETQYF. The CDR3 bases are TGTGCCAGTAGTACTGCTAGGTCCGTCGAGACCCAGTACTTC.

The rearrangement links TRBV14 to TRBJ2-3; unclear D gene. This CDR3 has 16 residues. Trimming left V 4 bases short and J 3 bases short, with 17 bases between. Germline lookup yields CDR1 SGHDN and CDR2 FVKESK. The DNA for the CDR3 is TGTGCCAGCAGCCGTCTAGAAGGGCGAAGGACAGATACGCAGTATTTT. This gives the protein CASSRLEGRRTDTQYF.

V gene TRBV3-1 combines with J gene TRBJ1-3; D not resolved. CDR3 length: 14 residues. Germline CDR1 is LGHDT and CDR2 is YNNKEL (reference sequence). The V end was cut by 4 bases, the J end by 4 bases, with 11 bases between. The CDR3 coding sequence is TGTGCCAGCAGCCCGAATATCAGGGGAAACACCATATATTTT. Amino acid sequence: CASSPNIRGNTIYF. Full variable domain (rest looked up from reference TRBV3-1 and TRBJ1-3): DTAVSQTPKYLVTQMGNDKSIKCEQNLGHDTMYWYKQDSKKFLKIMFSYNNKELIINETVPNRFSPKSPDKAHLNLHINSLELGDSAVYFCASSPNIRGNTIYFGEGSWLTVV.

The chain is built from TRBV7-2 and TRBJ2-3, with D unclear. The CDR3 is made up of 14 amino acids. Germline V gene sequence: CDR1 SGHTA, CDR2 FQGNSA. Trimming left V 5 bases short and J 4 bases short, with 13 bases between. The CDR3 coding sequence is TGTGCCAGCAGCCTCCAAATTGGGCCAGATACGCAGTATTTT. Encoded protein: CASSLQIGPDTQYF.

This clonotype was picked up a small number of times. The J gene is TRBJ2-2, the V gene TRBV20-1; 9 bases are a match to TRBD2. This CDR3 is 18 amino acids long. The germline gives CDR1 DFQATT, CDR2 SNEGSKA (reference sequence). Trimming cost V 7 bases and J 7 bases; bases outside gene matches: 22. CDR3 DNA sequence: TGCAGTGTACGGGCGGGAGGGCAACTTTCCCGGGTCGGCGGGGAGCTGTTTTTT. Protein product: CSVRAGGQLSRVGGELFF.

CDR3 in amino acids: CASCRGAGHQETQYF. CDR3 nucleotide sequence: TGTGCCAGCTGCCGTGGAGCGGGGCACCAAGAGACCCAGTACTTC. The chain links TRBV10-3 to TRBJ2-5; 7 bases align to TRBD2. After removal of 10 bases from V and 0 bases from J, the junction contained 11 bases not matched to a gene. CDR3 size: 15 residues. Per germline, CDR1 ENHRY and CDR2 SYGVKD.

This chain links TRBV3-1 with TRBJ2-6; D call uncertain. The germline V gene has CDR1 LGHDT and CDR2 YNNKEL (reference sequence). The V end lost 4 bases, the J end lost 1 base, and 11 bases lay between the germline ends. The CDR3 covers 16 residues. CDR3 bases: TGTGCCAGCAGCCCTGGACGGATATCTGGGGCCAACGTCCTGACTTTC. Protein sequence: CASSPGRISGANVLTF.

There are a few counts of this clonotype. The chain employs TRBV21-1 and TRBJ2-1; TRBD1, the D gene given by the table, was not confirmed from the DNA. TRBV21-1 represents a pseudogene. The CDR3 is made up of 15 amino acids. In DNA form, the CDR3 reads TGTGCCAGCAGCTACCCCCGGGTAGCCTACAATGAGCAGTTCTTC. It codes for CASSYPRVAYNEQFF.

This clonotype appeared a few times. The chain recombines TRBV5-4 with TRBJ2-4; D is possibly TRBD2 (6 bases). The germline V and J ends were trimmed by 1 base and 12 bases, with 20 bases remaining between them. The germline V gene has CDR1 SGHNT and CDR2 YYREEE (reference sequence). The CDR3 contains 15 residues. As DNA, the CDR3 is TGTGCCAGCAGCTTGTACGGGGGTCGGGCCCCGGGTCAGTACTTC. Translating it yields CASSLYGGRAPGQYF.

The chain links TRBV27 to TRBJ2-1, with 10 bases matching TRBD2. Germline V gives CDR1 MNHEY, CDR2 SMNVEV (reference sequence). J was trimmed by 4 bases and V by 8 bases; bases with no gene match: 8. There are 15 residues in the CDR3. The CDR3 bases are TGTGCCAGCCACCGGGGAGCGGGAGGGTACAATGAGCAGTTCTTC. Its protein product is CASHRGAGGYNEQFF.

The CDR3: CASRPDGAGETQYF. In DNA, the CDR3 is TGTGCCAGCAGACCTGACGGGGCTGGAGAGACCCAGTACTTC. The V gene is TRBV7-9, the J gene TRBJ2-5, with D perhaps TRBD1 or TRBD2 (5 bases each). V was trimmed by 6 bases and J by 4 bases, leaving 15 bases between them. The CDR3 spans 14 residues. Germline V gene data show CDR1 as SEHNR and CDR2 as FQNEAQ (reference sequence).